One and the same sample provided the 30 T cell receptor beta chains below, sequenced in a study. The sorted Tregs were CD4+CD25+CD127-/low cells. One entry per CDR3 protein results from TCRdb running MiXCR on the 5' RACE reads. The data contain 9,500 to 14,000 distinct CDR3 sequences, under 35% of them singletons. The sample taken for sequencing was Tregs sorted from a lymph node. The receptors were gathered from a female donor with breast cancer.

Concerning this clonotype: Likely a read error: the CDR3 ends without its conserved phenylalanine or tryptophan. This chain connects TRBV4-1 to TRBJ1-1; TRBD1 matches at 11 bases. The germline V gene encodes CDR1 MGHRA and CDR2 YSYEKL. CDR3 length equals 17 residues. V lost 1 base, J lost 3 bases, and 7 bases stayed unmatched. CDR3 DNA sequence: TGCGCCAGCAGCCAAGGTAGGACAGGGGGCGTGTACACTGAAGCTTTCATT. It yields the protein CASSQGRTGGVYTEAFI.

In its sample, this clonotype was seen many times. The chain is built from TRBV5-1 and TRBJ2-1; 11 bases match TRBD2. CDR3 size: 16 residues. The V gene end was trimmed by 4 bases and the J gene end by 4 bases; junction bases not matched to a gene: 7. Germline CDR1 reads SGHRS; CDR2 reads YFSETQ. The CDR3 loop reads CASSVTGTSGYNEQFF. The CDR3 DNA sequence: TGCGCCAGCAGCGTTACCGGGACTAGCGGTTACAATGAGCAGTTCTTC.

The V and J genes are TRBV15 and TRBJ1-2; D unresolved. CDR1 and CDR2 from the germline V gene are LNHNV and YYDKDF (reference sequence). This CDR3 is 17 amino acids long. V gave up 0 bases and J gave up 0 bases, with 14 bases separating them. This CDR3 reads CATSRDRRAVSNYGYTF. The CDR3 nucleotides are TGTGCCACCAGCAGAGATCGTCGGGCAGTATCTAACTATGGCTACACCTTC.

The chain links TRBV6-5 to TRBJ2-2; no definite D call. Germline assignment: CDR1 MNHEY and CDR2 SVGAGI. The CDR3 spans 18 residues. Trimming stripped 0 bases from V and 0 bases from J, with 14 bases between. This CDR3 reads CASSYSWVINPNTGELFF. The CDR3 DNA reads TGTGCCAGCAGTTACTCGTGGGTGATTAACCCGAACACCGGGGAGCTGTTTTTT.

This clonotype is labeled medium-sized (0.01 to 0.1%). V and J are TRBV4-1 and TRBJ2-7; D remains ambiguous. The CDR3 has 13 amino acids. V was cut by 0 bases and J by 4 bases, with 7 bases left in between. Germline-derived CDR1 and CDR2 are MGHRA and YSYEKL. The CDR3 region is CASSQDHGYEQYF. The CDR3 DNA sequence: TGCGCCAGCAGCCAAGATCATGGGTACGAGCAGTACTTC.

The sample holds many counts of this clonotype. The chain couples TRBV9 to TRBJ1-1; possibly TRBD1 for D (5 bases). There are 15 residues in the CDR3. Trimming took 0 bases from V and 5 from J, leaving 14 bases between them. Germline lookup yields CDR1 SGDLS and CDR2 YYNGEE. Here the CDR3 reads CASSVEGDLGTEAFF. As DNA, the CDR3 is TGTGCCAGCAGCGTAGAAGGGGACTTAGGGACTGAAGCTTTCTTT.

For this clonotype: This may come from a read error, since a much larger clone is one base off. The chain recombines TRBV5-4 with TRBJ2-1; unclear D gene. Trimming shortened V by 4 bases and J by 5 bases, and 4 bases separated the two germline ends. The germline V gene has CDR1 SGHNT and CDR2 YYREEE (reference sequence). The CDR3 has 11 amino acids. In DNA form, the CDR3 reads TGTGCCAGCAGCACAAACAATGAGCAGTTCTTC. Translated: CASSTNNEQFF.

This clonotype was seen a few times. V and J are TRBV4-1 and TRBJ2-1; 15 bases are a match to TRBD2. Germline CDR1 and CDR2: MGHRA and YSYEKL. The junction had 8 bases not matched to a gene; V was cut back by 4 bases and J by 4 bases. This CDR3 has 18 residues. The CDR3 reads CASSPQGLAGGYYNEQFF. The CDR3 DNA reads as TGCGCCAGCAGCCCCCAAGGACTAGCGGGAGGGTATTACAATGAGCAGTTCTTC.

This clonotype was observed many times. The rearrangement links TRBV20-1 to TRBJ1-5, with D possibly being TRBD1 (5 bases). The CDR3 runs 16 residues. With 4 bases removed from V and 4 bases from J, the gap between germline ends came to 20 bases. Germline V CDR1 and CDR2: DFQATT, SNEGSKA (reference sequence). CDR3 region: CSATFLGPGLNQPQHF. The CDR3 nucleotides are TGCAGTGCTACCTTTTTGGGACCAGGGTTAAATCAGCCCCAGCATTTT.

By share, this clonotype ranks as medium-sized (0.01 to 0.1%). The chain is built from TRBV4-1 and TRBJ1-2; D not resolved. The CDR3 consists of 14 residues. CDR1 and CDR2 from the germline V gene are MGHRA and YSYEKL. The V and J ends lost 1 base and 2 bases respectively, with 8 bases between them. CDR3 sequence reads: CASSQGRYNYGYTF. The CDR3, as DNA: TGCGCCAGCAGCCAAGGGCGATACAACTATGGCTACACCTTC.

The chain uses TRBV7-9 and TRBJ2-1, with TRBD2 identical over 7 bases. CDR3 size: 15 residues. Trimming took 5 bases from V and 8 from J; bases not matched to a gene: 12. Germline CDR1 reads SEHNR; CDR2 reads FQNEAQ (reference sequence). Here the CDR3 reads CASSLSGSGYDEQFF. The CDR3 bases are TGTGCCAGCAGCCTTAGCGGGTCGGGGTACGATGAGCAGTTCTTC.

By share, this clonotype ranks as medium-sized. This rearrangement joins TRBV4-1 to TRBJ2-1; 10 bases align to TRBD2. Trimming took 1 base from V and 8 from J; bases not matched to a gene: 5. The V gene's germline CDR1 is MGHRA and CDR2 YSYEKL. This CDR3 is 15 amino acids long. The CDR3 loop is CASSQGLTSGDEQFF. The CDR3 DNA reads as TGCGCCAGCAGCCAAGGGCTAACTAGCGGGGATGAGCAGTTCTTC.

This chain uses TRBV4-1 with TRBJ2-1, with 7 bases identical to TRBD2. The J segment lost 0 bases and the V segment lost 3 bases, leaving 8 bases of the junction unmatched. The CDR3 has 17 amino acids. The germline gives CDR1 MGHRA, CDR2 YSYEKL. The CDR3 DNA reads as TGCGCCAGCAGCCACACCTACCTAGCGGTCTCCTACAATGAGCAGTTCTTC. It is translated as CASSHTYLAVSYNEQFF.

As concerns this clonotype: A much bigger clone sits one base away, suggesting this may be a read error. V usage is TRBV7-9 and J usage is TRBJ2-2; D may be TRBD2 (5 bases). This CDR3 has 13 residues. Germline CDR1 is SEHNR and CDR2 is FQNEAQ (reference sequence). The CDR3 DNA reads TGTGCCAGCAGCTTAATAGGTCCCGGGAAGCTGTTTTTT. Translating gives CASSLIGPGKLFF. The full variable domain, with the rest looked up from reference TRBV7-9 and TRBJ2-2, is DTGVSQNPRHKITKRGQNVTFRCDPISEHNRLYWYRQTLGQGPEFLTYFQNEAQLEKSRLLSDRFSAERPKGSFSTLEIQRTEQGDSAMYLCASSLIGPGKLFFGEGSRLTVL.

This clonotype qualifies as medium-sized. The V call is TRBV24-1, the J call TRBJ1-1; D not resolved. Germline loops: CDR1 KGHDR, CDR2 SFDVKD. CDR3 length: 10 amino acids. Between the trimmed V and J ends, which lost 7 bases and 6 bases, there was a span of 5 bases. The chain's CDR3 is CATRSPEAFF. CDR3 coding DNA: TGTGCCACCAGAAGTCCTGAAGCTTTCTTT.

CDR3 nucleotides: TGCGCCAGCAGCCGAGGGACTAGCGGGAGCACAGATACGCAGTATTTT. It encodes CASSRGTSGSTDTQYF. V usage is TRBV5-1 and J usage is TRBJ2-3; 12 positions match TRBD2. CDR3 length equals 16 residues. V lost 4 bases, J lost 0 bases, and 3 bases stayed unmatched. CDR1 and CDR2 from the germline V gene are SGHRS and YFSETQ. Full variable domain (missing parts from reference TRBV5-1 and TRBJ2-3): KAGVTQTPRYLIKTRGQQVTLSCSPISGHRSVSWYQQTPGQGLQFLFEYFSETQRNKGNFPGRFSGRQFSNSRSEMNVSTLELGDSALYLCASSRGTSGSTDTQYFGPGTRLTVL.

This clonotype was recorded many times. This chain uses TRBV7-3 with TRBJ2-1; unclear D gene. V shed 5 bases and J shed 8 bases, with 13 bases lying between them. Germline assignment: CDR1 SGHTA and CDR2 FQGTGA. The CDR3 loop spans 13 amino acids. CDR3: CASSPIGWDEQFF. The CDR3 DNA reads as TGTGCCAGCAGCCCAATAGGTTGGGATGAGCAGTTCTTC.

The sample holds a few counts of this clonotype. This may be a read error: a much more frequent sequence differs by one nucleotide. The V call is TRBV7-8, the J call TRBJ1-2, with a possible D match to TRBD1 (5 bases). The CDR3 has 18 residues. The germline V and J ends were trimmed by 1 base and 1 base, with 19 bases remaining between them. Germline CDR1 and CDR2: SGHVS and FQNEAQ. CDR3 in amino acids: CASSLEGGAYLVNYGYTF. Written as DNA, the CDR3 is TGTGCCAGCAGCTTAGAGGGTGGGGCATATTTGGTTAACTATGGCTACACCTTC.

This clonotype was picked up a small number of times. A much larger clone is a single base away; this may be a read error. The CDR3 DNA follows: TGCAGCACAGGGCATCCCTACGAGCAGTACTTC. This gives the protein CSTGHPYEQYF. The chain uses TRBV20-1 and TRBJ2-7; D is possibly TRBD1 (6 bases). The CDR3 has 11 amino acids. Germline V gene lookup returns CDR1 DFQATT and CDR2 SNEGSKA (reference sequence).

This clonotype showed up many times. This chain connects TRBV30 to TRBJ2-5; the D is unclear. This CDR3 is built from 12 residues. Per the germline V gene, CDR1 is GTSNPN and CDR2 is SVGIG (reference sequence). Trimming took off 4 bases at V and 1 base at J, with 7 bases between the two ends. The CDR3 spells CAWTGSQETQYF. The DNA for the CDR3 is TGTGCCTGGACCGGCAGCCAAGAGACCCAGTACTTC.

This clonotype was recorded many times. One end of the junction varies from germline; a read error may be responsible. The chain employs TRBV20-1 and TRBJ2-1, with D possibly TRBD2 on 6 matching bases. The CDR3 runs to 13 residues. Germline V lookup: CDR1 DFQATT, CDR2 SNEGSKA (reference sequence). CDR3 in amino acids: CSARLANYSEQFF. The CDR3 bases are TGCAGTGCTAGACTAGCGAACTACAGTGAGCAGTTCTTC.

This clonotype was detected once. The chain has TRBV20-1 and TRBJ1-2; perhaps TRBD1 as D (5 bases). Germline V CDR1 and CDR2: DFQATT, SNEGSKA (reference sequence). V gave up 0 bases and J gave up 2 bases, with 16 bases separating them. The CDR3 is 16 residues long. CDR3 residues: CSARDQGGGVNYGYTF. The CDR3 DNA reads TGCAGTGCTAGAGATCAAGGTGGAGGGGTCAACTATGGCTACACCTTC.

The rearrangement links TRBV9 to TRBJ2-1; TRBD1 matches 9 bases. The CDR3 has 16 amino acids. Unmatched junction bases numbered 11, after V lost 4 bases and J lost 6 bases. From germline, CDR1 is SGDLS and CDR2 YYNGEE. The CDR3 region has the DNA TGTGCCAGCAGCACTCCGGGACAGGGACCTCCCAATGAGCAGTTCTTC. Translation: CASSTPGQGPPNEQFF. Combining the CDR3 with reference TRBV9 and TRBJ2-1 gives the whole variable domain DSGVTQTPKHLITATGQRVTLRCSPRSGDLSVYWYQQSLDQGLQFLIQYYNGEERAKGNILERFSAQQFPDLHSELNLSSLELGDSALYFCASSTPGQGPPNEQFFGPGTRLTVL.

This clonotype ranks as medium-sized (0.01 to 0.1%). CDR3 coding DNA: TGTGCCAGCAGTCTTGGACTAGCCAACTCCTACGAGCAGTACTTC. The encoded protein is CASSLGLANSYEQYF. This chain joins TRBV4-2 and TRBJ2-7, with 8 bases that match TRBD2. V was clipped by 6 bases and J by 0 bases; unmatched bases: 7. Per the germline V gene, CDR1 is LGHNA and CDR2 is YNFKEQ. CDR3 length: 15 residues.

The chain is built from TRBV27 and TRBJ2-7; TRBD1 matches at 11 bases. J was trimmed by 3 bases and V by 7 bases; bases with no gene match: 8. CDR3 length: 15 amino acids. Germline V lookup: CDR1 MNHEY, CDR2 SMNVEV (reference sequence). CDR3 residues: CASKRSGTGGYEQYF. As DNA, the CDR3 is TGTGCCAGCAAAAGATCCGGGACAGGGGGCTACGAGCAGTACTTC.

This clonotype was recorded a few times. Given a much more abundant clone one base away, this may be a read error. This CDR3 is missing its conserved last phenylalanine or tryptophan, likely due to a read error. The J gene is TRBJ2-2, the V gene TRBV12-3 or TRBV12-4, with D hard to call. Trimming pared 1 base from V and 5 bases from J, leaving 2 bases between. The CDR3 extends over 12 amino acids. The CDR3 DNA reads as TGTGCCAGCAGTTTAGGGACCGGGGAGCTGTTTTCT. As protein: CASSLGTGELFS.

On this clonotype: Given a much more abundant clone one base away, this may be a read error. The chain employs TRBV6-5 and TRBJ1-1, with TRBD1 as a possible D gene (5 bases). CDR1 is MNHEY, CDR2 SVGAGI, per germline. V shed 9 bases and J shed 3 bases, with 14 bases lying between them. This CDR3 is 13 amino acids long. The CDR3: CASHQGGYTEAFF. The CDR3, as DNA: TGTGCCAGTCATCAGGGAGGGTACACTGAAGCTTTCTTT.

The chain employs TRBV6-1 and TRBJ2-1; TRBD2 matches 9 bases. Per germline, CDR1 MNHNS and CDR2 SASEGT. Trimming at V came to 3 bases and at J to 6 bases, leaving 15 bases not matched to a gene. This CDR3 has 18 amino acids. The CDR3 is CASSDLPSGTGAFNEQFF. DNA of the CDR3: TGTGCCAGCAGTGATTTACCTAGCGGGACTGGGGCTTTCAATGAGCAGTTCTTC.

This clonotype was recorded a few times. The rearrangement joins TRBV7-6 to TRBJ2-3; possible D gene TRBD2, 5 bases. Per the germline V gene, CDR1 is SGHVS and CDR2 is FNYEAQ. V was shortened by 6 bases and J by 8 bases, with 12 bases between the two germline ends. The CDR3 loop spans 12 amino acids. The CDR3 spells CASSRPGSTQYF. The CDR3, as DNA: TGTGCCAGCAGTCGACCGGGGTCTACGCAGTATTTT.

By sample fraction, this clonotype is medium-sized. The rearrangement joins TRBV6-5 to TRBJ1-1; 9 positions match TRBD1. The junction had 3 bases not matched to a gene; V was cut back by 0 bases and J by 4 bases. CDR3 length equals 15 residues. In germline, CDR1 is MNHEY, CDR2 SVGAGI. The CDR3 spells CASSYSTGGITEAFF. CDR3 DNA: TGTGCCAGCAGTTACTCTACAGGGGGCATCACTGAAGCTTTCTTT.